Listed here are 21 T cell receptor beta chains from one sample, sequenced in a study of blood T cell repertoires in COVID-19. Libraries were prepared by immunoSEQ multiplex PCR; TCRdb keeps only in-frame clonotypes and omits some of them. The table records roughly 120,000 clones, roughly 88% of them present only once. What was sequenced was peripheral blood. The origin of the receptors is a woman aged 45-65 years with active or convalescent COVID-19.

The chain combines TRBV6-5 with TRBJ2-6; D gene uncertain. V lost 6 bases, J lost 2 bases, and 8 bases lay in between. In germline, CDR1 is MNHEY, CDR2 SVGAGI. The CDR3 is made up of 14 amino acids. The CDR3 spells CASRQFTGANVLTF. The CDR3 DNA follows: TGTGCCAGCAGACAATTCACTGGGGCCAACGTCCTGACTTTC.

J is TRBJ1-2 and V is TRBV10-1; D might be TRBD1 (6 bases). The germline V and J ends were trimmed by 9 bases and 7 bases, with 9 bases remaining between them. This CDR3 is built from 10 residues. Germline V lookup: CDR1 WNHNN, CDR2 SYGVQD (reference sequence). For the CDR3, the DNA is TGCGCCAGAACAGGGTTTGGCTACACCTTC. It yields the protein CARTGFGYTF.

The chain links TRBV28 to TRBJ2-7; tentatively, D is TRBD2 (6 bases). CDR1 and CDR2 (germline): MDHEN, SYDVKM. The CDR3 runs to 13 residues. The V end was cut by 7 bases, the J end by 2 bases, with 12 bases between. CDR3 sequence (DNA): TGTGCCAGCACTCAGCGGACTACCTACGAGCAGTACTTC. It codes for CASTQRTTYEQYF. Variable domain in full (rest from reference TRBV28 and TRBJ2-7): DVKVTQSSRYLVKRTGEKVFLECVQDMDHENMFWYRQDPGLGLRLIYFSYDVKMKEKGDIPEGYSVSREKKERFSLILESASTNQTSMYLCASTQRTTYEQYFGPGTRLTVT.

This clone was found a few times. The chain combines TRBV23-1 with TRBJ2-1; 14 bases align to TRBD2. TRBV23-1 is identified as an open reading frame with a role that is uncertain. J lost 5 bases, V lost 7 bases, and 1 base had no gene match. CDR3 size: 14 residues. The CDR3 reads CASKGLAGDNEQFF. CDR3 nucleotide sequence: TGCGCCAGCAAGGGACTAGCGGGGGACAATGAGCAGTTCTTC.

The J gene is TRBJ2-1, the V gene TRBV10-2; no clear D gene. Germline V gives CDR1 WSHSY, CDR2 SAAADI. There are 12 residues in the CDR3. V lost 6 bases and J lost 5, with 8 bases in between. The CDR3 nucleotides read TGCGCCAGCAGCACATTTAACAATGAGCAGTTCTTC. Encoded protein: CASSTFNNEQFF.

The CDR3 DNA sequence: TGTGCCAGCAGCTCCGGGACAGGGTTTGAAGAGACCCAGTACTTC. Its protein product is CASSSGTGFEETQYF. This chain connects TRBV11-1 to TRBJ2-5; 9 bases are a match to TRBD1. The length of the CDR3 is 15 residues. With 4 bases clipped from V and 3 bases from J, the junction kept 6 bases outside the gene matches. CDR1 and CDR2 from the germline V gene are SGHAT and FQDESV (reference sequence).

This clone was recorded once. The chain uses TRBV30 and TRBJ1-1; 7 nucleotides line up with TRBD1. This CDR3 has 16 residues. The germline V gene has CDR1 GTSNPN and CDR2 SVGIG (reference sequence). Trimming took 0 bases from V and 8 from J; bases not matched to a gene: 15. CDR3 sequence (DNA): TGTGCCTGGAGTGTAGAACAGGGGAGACTATGGAAGGAAGCTTTCTTT. It encodes CAWSVEQGRLWKEAFF.

The chain joins TRBV5-6 to TRBJ1-4, with D maybe TRBD1 (5 bases). V was cut by 4 bases and J by 4 bases, with 14 bases left in between. CDR3 size: 15 residues. The V gene's germline CDR1 is SGHDT and CDR2 YYEEEE. The CDR3 is CASSRGHLINEKLFF. CDR3 in DNA: TGTGCCAGCAGCAGAGGACATTTAATTAATGAAAAACTGTTTTTT.

The chain combines TRBV6-5 with TRBJ2-5; TRBD1 matches at 9 bases. This CDR3 comprises 16 residues. The V and J ends lost 0 bases and 4 bases, in that order; junction bases with no gene match: 6. Germline V lookup: CDR1 MNHEY, CDR2 SVGAGI. The CDR3 DNA sequence: TGTGCCAGCAGTTACTCAGGGACAGGGTTTTCAGAGACCCAGTACTTC. Protein product: CASSYSGTGFSETQYF.

V gene TRBV28 combines with J gene TRBJ1-1, with a weak D call TRBD1 (5 bases). Per germline, CDR1 MDHEN and CDR2 SYDVKM. The CDR3 contains 14 residues. V was shortened by 11 bases and J by 0 bases, with 16 bases between the two germline ends. The CDR3 reads CAHRLAGMNTEAFF. The CDR3, as DNA: TGTGCCCACCGATTGGCAGGGATGAACACTGAAGCTTTCTTT. Together with reference TRBV28 and TRBJ1-1, the CDR3 gives the full variable domain: DVKVTQSSRYLVKRTGEKVFLECVQDMDHENMFWYRQDPGLGLRLIYFSYDVKMKEKGDIPEGYSVSREKKERFSLILESASTNQTSMYLCAHRLAGMNTEAFFGQGTRLTVV.

The chain employs TRBV28 and TRBJ2-3; TRBD1 aligns across 7 bases. This CDR3 has 16 residues. V shed 4 bases and J 0 bases; nucleotides not matched to a gene: 7. Germline loops: CDR1 MDHEN, CDR2 SYDVKM. In DNA, the CDR3 is TGTGCCAGCAGTTCTGGAGAGGGGGCTAGCACAGATACGCAGTATTTT. This codes for CASSSGEGASTDTQYF.

The chain recombines TRBV20-1 with TRBJ2-1; tentatively, D is TRBD2 (6 bases). The CDR3 covers 14 residues. V shed 3 bases and J shed 5 bases, with 14 bases lying between them. CDR1 is DFQATT, CDR2 SNEGSKA, per germline (reference sequence). CDR3 sequence: CSASGGKTNNEQFF. The CDR3 nucleotides are TGCAGTGCTAGTGGCGGGAAAACTAACAATGAGCAGTTCTTC.

The J gene is TRBJ1-2, the V gene TRBV21-1; the table gives TRBD1 as D, unverified against the DNA. TRBV21-1 has pseudogene status. The length of the CDR3 is 15 residues. CDR3 nucleotides: TGTGCCAGCAGCCCCGCATCACCGGACAGGATGGGCTACACCTTC. Residues: CASSPASPDRMGYTF.

The chain is built from TRBV5-1 and TRBJ1-1, with 11 bases matching TRBD1. V lost 4 bases and J lost 3; bases outside the gene matches: 5. The CDR3 runs to 15 residues. Germline CDR1 is SGHRS and CDR2 is YFSETQ. As DNA, the CDR3 is TGCGCCAGCAGCCGCACGGGACAGGGGGACACTGAAGCTTTCTTT. Translated, it gives CASSRTGQGDTEAFF. Full variable domain (missing parts from reference TRBV5-1 and TRBJ1-1): KAGVTQTPRYLIKTRGQQVTLSCSPISGHRSVSWYQQTPGQGLQFLFEYFSETQRNKGNFPGRFSGRQFSNSRSEMNVSTLELGDSALYLCASSRTGQGDTEAFFGQGTRLTVV.

J is TRBJ1-1 and V is TRBV5-4, with 9 nucleotides matching TRBD1. With V trimmed by 2 bases and J by 7 bases, 12 bases remained unmatched. Germline CDR1 reads SGHNT; CDR2 reads YYREEE (reference sequence). The CDR3 is 16 residues long. The chain's CDR3 is CASSLPGTGRVGEAFF. The DNA for the CDR3 is TGTGCCAGCAGCTTACCTGGGACAGGGCGGGTAGGTGAAGCTTTCTTT. Combining the CDR3 with reference TRBV5-4 and TRBJ1-1 gives the whole variable domain ETGVTQSPTHLIKTRGQQVTLRCSSQSGHNTVSWYQQALGQGPQFIFQYYREEENGRGNFPPRFSGLQFPNYSSELNVNALELDDSALYLCASSLPGTGRVGEAFFGQGTRLTVV.

V usage is TRBV6-2 or TRBV6-3 and J usage is TRBJ2-5; D is unresolved. V lost 0 bases to trimming and J lost 5 bases, with 10 bases between them. Germline V gene data show CDR1 as MNHEY and CDR2 as SVGEGT. CDR3 length: 14 amino acids. CDR3 loop: CASSYSSVRETQYF. The CDR3 DNA sequence: TGTGCCAGCAGTTACTCGTCTGTGCGGGAGACCCAGTACTTC.

The rearrangement links TRBV21-1 to TRBJ2-1; the table's D call, TRBD2, has no DNA check behind it. TRBV21-1 is labeled a pseudogene. The CDR3 totals 14 residues. CDR3 amino acids: CASSKVSGYNEQFF. The CDR3 DNA follows: TGTGCCAGCAGCAAAGTGAGTGGCTACAATGAGCAGTTCTTC.

CDR3 in DNA: TGTGCCAGCAGTGAATCGGCAGGGGGCCTACCAACAGATACGCAGTATTTT. Translation gives CASSESAGGLPTDTQYF. The V gene is TRBV25-1, the J gene TRBJ2-3; 8 nucleotides match TRBD1. Per the germline V gene, CDR1 is MGHDK and CDR2 is SYGVNS. V trimming: 1 base; J trimming: 3 bases; junction bases outside the gene matches: 9. The CDR3 contains 17 residues.

The J gene is TRBJ2-1, the V gene TRBV28; D might be TRBD2 (5 bases). CDR3 length: 13 amino acids. CDR1 MDHEN and CDR2 SYDVKM come from the germline V gene. Trimming took off 7 bases at V and 5 bases at J, with 12 bases between the two ends. As DNA, the CDR3 is TGTGCCAGCACCAAAACCGGGAACAATGAGCAGTTCTTC. This encodes CASTKTGNNEQFF.

The chain uses TRBV27 and TRBJ2-7, with 7 bases lining up with TRBD1. Trimming removed 3 bases from V and 2 bases from J; junction bases left unmatched: 7. Germline-derived CDR1 and CDR2 are MNHEY and SMNVEV (reference sequence). This CDR3 comprises 15 residues. CDR3 nucleotide sequence: TGTGCCAGCAGTTTTAGAGGGGGCGCCCCCTACGAGCAGTACTTC. It codes for CASSFRGGAPYEQYF.

The rearrangement joins TRBV11-3 to TRBJ2-5, with a weak D call TRBD2 (5 bases). V gave up 2 bases and J gave up 0 bases, with 7 bases separating them. The germline CDR1 and CDR2 sequences are SGHNT and YENEEA. The CDR3 has 14 residues. CDR3 in DNA: TGTGCCAGCAGCTTAATGGGAGACCAAGAGACCCAGTACTTC. Amino acid sequence: CASSLMGDQETQYF.